The clone carrying this T cell receptor (beta chain) was observed many times. Unique molecular identifiers were incorporated into the prepared TCRbeta library. TCRdb ran MiXCR on the PCR reads and lists one entry per CDR3 protein. The sample lists some 48,000 distinct CDR3 sequences, more than 5% occurring once. The CDR3 sequence is 15 residues long. With V trimmed by 3 bases and J by 9 bases, 7 bases remained unmatched. Per the germline V gene, CDR1 is SGHRS and CDR2 is YFSETQ. This specimen belongs to a study of T-cell reconstitution after alpha-beta-depleted transplantation in children. V gene TRBV5-1 combines with J gene TRBJ2-3, with TRBD2 identical over 13 bases. The sequence was obtained from a female patient aged 2 to 10 who had a stem cell transplant for aplastic anemia, so the T cells may come from the graft donor. Specimen: PBMCs, mostly from graft donor cells, collected 60 days after TCRalphabeta/CD19-depleted stem cell transplant. CDR3 loop: CASSSTSGGASTQYF. The CDR3 nucleotides read TGCGCCAGCAGCTCAACTAGCGGGGGGGCTTCCACGCAGTATTTT.